The 9 T cell receptor beta chains below were found in one sample sequenced in a study of CD8 T cells in ankylosing spondylitis. Via MiXCR, TCRdb re-called the 5' RACE reads, giving one row per CDR3 protein. The sample lists approximately 150,000 distinct CDR3 sequences, under 35% occurring once. Sequencing was performed on synovial fluid, either unsorted or a sorted T cell fraction (not recorded which). The origin of the receptors is a male donor with ankylosing spondylitis.

This clonotype was counted only a few times. The gene calls are TRBV3-1 and TRBJ1-2; D is uncertain. V was trimmed by 4 bases and J by 4 bases, leaving 16 bases between them. CDR1 LGHDT and CDR2 YNNKEL come from the germline V gene (reference sequence). The CDR3 is made up of 15 amino acids. The CDR3 DNA follows: TGTGCCAGCAGCCTCCCCGGGTCGGGCCGCTATGGCTACACCTTC. It specifies CASSLPGSGRYGYTF.

This clonotype was found many times. V gene TRBV18 combines with J gene TRBJ2-3, with D maybe TRBD2 (5 bases). There are 14 residues in the CDR3. Between the trimmed V and J ends, which lost 6 bases and 4 bases, there was a span of 14 bases. Germline CDR1 and CDR2: KGHSH and LQKENI. The CDR3 bases are TGTGCCAGCTCCTTGAACCCCGGGGCAGATACGCAGTATTTT. This encodes CASSLNPGADTQYF.

This chain joins TRBV3-1 and TRBJ2-5; 8 nucleotides agree with TRBD2. Germline V gene sequence: CDR1 LGHDT, CDR2 YNNKEL (reference sequence). The CDR3 sequence is 15 residues long. Losses at the gene ends were 1 base for V and 6 bases for J; bases not matched to a gene: 7. CDR3 amino acids: CASSQGPGGPKTQYF. As DNA, the CDR3 is TGTGCCAGCAGCCAAGGGCCGGGGGGGCCGAAGACCCAGTACTTC.

This clonotype has only a few counts. V and J are TRBV20-1 and TRBJ2-3; TRBD2 is a possible D gene (6 bases). V was trimmed by 6 bases and J by 5 bases, leaving 21 bases between them. The CDR3 consists of 15 residues. CDR1 is DFQATT and CDR2 is SNEGSKA in the germline V gene (reference sequence). The CDR3 DNA is TGCAGTGCCACGGCCGGGACTCAAGAGGGAGATACGCAGTATTTT. Translating gives CSATAGTQEGDTQYF.

This clonotype was seen at least ten times. The rearrangement uses TRBV29-1 and TRBJ2-5, with 7 bases fitting TRBD1. The CDR3 is 13 amino acids. Germline loops: CDR1 SQVTM, CDR2 ANQGSEA. The junction had 6 bases not matched to a gene; V was cut back by 4 bases and J by 4 bases. CDR3 in amino acids: CSVGPTGVETQYF. CDR3 bases: TGCAGCGTTGGTCCCACAGGGGTAGAGACCCAGTACTTC.

Comment on this clonotype: Sequence at one end of the junction differs from germline and may be a read error. V gene TRBV5-1 combines with J gene TRBJ2-7; D might be TRBD1 or TRBD2, each matching 6 bases. The CDR3 covers 15 residues. From germline, CDR1 is SGHRS and CDR2 YFSETQ. Here the CDR3 reads CVSSRGTQRPYEQYF. In DNA, the CDR3 is TGCGTCAGCAGCCGCGGGACACAGAGACCCTACGAGCAGTACTTC.

This clonotype showed up just a few times. V gene TRBV2 combines with J gene TRBJ2-2; 7 nucleotides line up with TRBD1. The V gene end was trimmed by 6 bases and the J gene end by 3 bases; junction bases not matched to a gene: 4. This CDR3 is built from 14 residues. Looked up from germline, CDR1 is SNHLY and CDR2 is FYNNEI. CDR3 sequence: CASRSDRDTGELFF. The DNA of the CDR3 is TGTGCCAGCAGGTCCGACAGGGACACCGGGGAGCTGTTTTTT. Full variable domain (rest looked up from reference TRBV2 and TRBJ2-2): EPEVTQTPSHQVTQMGQEVILRCVPISNHLYFYWYRQILGQKVEFLVSFYNNEISEKSEIFDDQFSVERPDGSNFTLKIRSTKLEDSAMYFCASRSDRDTGELFFGEGSRLTVL.

The genes are TRBV12-3 or TRBV12-4 and TRBJ1-2; no clear D gene. V was cut by 7 bases and J by 2 bases, with 11 bases left in between. CDR3 size: 13 residues. CDR3 sequence: CASTPGGNYGYTF. CDR3 DNA sequence: TGTGCCAGCACCCCCGGTGGCAACTATGGCTACACCTTC.

The genes are TRBV4-3 and TRBJ1-6, with D uncertain. Germline assignment: CDR1 LGHNA and CDR2 YSLEER. Trimming cost V 2 bases and J 5 bases, with 10 bases left between them. The length of the CDR3 is 15 residues. This CDR3 reads CASSQSRGNNSPLHF. DNA for the CDR3: TGCGCCAGCAGCCAATCTCGGGGAAATAATTCACCCCTCCACTTT.